This entry concerns a single T cell receptor beta chain. Checkpoint therapy with ipilimumab 1 mg/kg began 14 to 28 days after transplant. Through week 26, nivolumab 3 mg/kg IV was given weeks 1, 4, 7, 10, then biweekly. This sample was included in a study of ipilimumab plus nivolumab after autologous stem cell transplantation. The germline V gene encodes CDR1 MNHEY and CDR2 SVGAGI. V trimming: 5 bases; J trimming: 5 bases; junction bases outside the gene matches: 4. The CDR3 totals 14 residues. The table came from immunoSEQ multiplex PCR; TCRdb's copy has only in-frame clones and leaves some out. Of approximately 10,000 clones in the sample, under 85% were seen once.

The sample consisted of PBMCs, taken in a trial of ipilimumab plus nivolumab as post-transplant consolidation. The chain carries TRBV6-5 and TRBJ2-1; the match to TRBD1 covers 9 bases. The TCR originated in a male donor with diffuse large B-cell lymphoma. The CDR3 coding sequence is TGTGCCAGCAGTACCGGGACAGGGCACAATGAGCAGTTCTTC. Its protein product is CASSTGTGHNEQFF.